A selection of T cell receptor beta chains follows, all from one sample in a study of blood T cell repertoires in COVID-19. Sequencing was performed with immunoSEQ multiplex PCR; in TCRdb, only in-frame clones are kept and a portion is missing. The sample has a few hundred thousand clones; around 92% are singletons. Source material: peripheral blood. The receptors stem from a woman in her twenties or thirties with COVID-19, enrolled during active disease. CDR3s include the opening cysteine and the closing phenylalanine or tryptophan. A D gene is named only where the DNA matches it firmly. A clone size is listed for some rows: how often the clone was seen (once, few, many), or a class if it is expanded.

size: NA
V: TRBV30
D: NA
J: TRBJ2-2
DNA: TGTGCCTCGGGTGGTGGACAGAACACCGGGGAGCTGTTTTTT
CDR3: CASGGGQNTGELFF

size: NA
V: TRBV11-3
D: NA
J: TRBJ2-2
DNA: TGTGCCAGCAGCCCACTTCCGGGACAGAACACCGGGGAGCTGTTTTTT
CDR3: CASSPLPGQNTGELFF

size: NA
V: TRBV24-1
D: NA
J: TRBJ2-3
DNA: TGTGCCACCAGTGTAGACAGCTACACAGATACGCAGTATTTT
CDR3: CATSVDSYTDTQYF

size: few
V: TRBV9
D: NA
J: TRBJ2-2
DNA: TGTGCCAGCAGCGGAACGGACTGGGCCGGGGAGCTGTTTTTT
CDR3: CASSGTDWAGELFF

size: few
V: TRBV5-1
D: NA
J: TRBJ2-7
DNA: TGCGCCAGCAGCTTGGGTGGGACTCCCTACGAGCAGTACTTC
CDR3: CASSLGGTPYEQYF

size: few
V: TRBV7-9
D: NA
J: TRBJ1-2
DNA: TGTGCCAGCAGCTTAGCGCTTTCGGGGAAACCCAACTATGGCTACACCTTC
CDR3: CASSLALSGKPNYGYTF

size: NA
V: TRBV19
D: NA
J: TRBJ2-1
DNA: TGTGCCAGTAGTATAATCCGGGGATCCTACAATGAGCAGTTCTTC
CDR3: CASSIIRGSYNEQFF

size: NA
V: TRBV4-2
D: NA
J: TRBJ1-4
DNA: TGTGCCAGCAGCCAAGCGGTCGGCAGGAATGAAAAACTGTTTTTT
CDR3: CASSQAVGRNEKLFF

size: NA
V: TRBV5-1
D: NA
J: TRBJ1-1
DNA: TGCGCCAGCAGCCTAGGGACACTTAGGACTAACACTGAAGCTTTCTTT
CDR3: CASSLGTLRTNTEAFF

size: NA
V: TRBV5-1
D: TRBD2
J: TRBJ2-5
DNA: TGCGCCAGCAGCTTTTCCCCTCTAGCGGGCCAAGAGACCCAGTACTTC
CDR3: CASSFSPLAGQETQYF

size: NA
V: TRBV19
D: TRBD1
J: TRBJ1-5
DNA: TGTGCCAGTTCCGACAGGGCCAACTTCTATAGCAATCAGCCCCAGCATTTT
CDR3: CASSDRANFYSNQPQHF

size: NA
V: TRBV2
D: NA
J: TRBJ1-6
DNA: TGTGCCAGCCAAGCCCGTACAGGCAATTCACCCCTCCACTTT
CDR3: CASQARTGNSPLHF

size: NA
V: TRBV5-6
D: TRBD1
J: TRBJ1-2
DNA: TGTGCCAGCAGCTTGTGGACCAGGGGGCCCGAGAGTCCGAACTATGGCTACACCTTC
CDR3: CASSLWTRGPESPNYGYTF

size: NA
V: TRBV6-5
D: TRBD1
J: TRBJ2-7
DNA: TGTGCCAGCAGTCCCAGGGACAGGCGCGAGCAGTACTTC
CDR3: CASSPRDRREQYF

size: NA
V: TRBV5-1
D: NA
J: TRBJ2-6
DNA: TGCGCCAGCAGCTTGGCGGGGGGCCAGGGCGCTGGGGCCAACGTCCTGACTTTC
CDR3: CASSLAGGQGAGANVLTF

size: NA
V: TRBV11-3
D: TRBD2
J: TRBJ2-5
DNA: TGTGCCAGCAGCCAGGGGCCCTTGGCGGGGGGGCTGGAGACCCAGTACTTC
CDR3: CASSQGPLAGGLETQYF

size: NA
V: TRBV6-5
D: NA
J: TRBJ1-5
DNA: TGTGCCAGTAGCGAGGTCCAGGGCAATCAGCCCCAGCATTTT
CDR3: CASSEVQGNQPQHF

size: few
V: TRBV5-5
D: NA
J: TRBJ2-5
DNA: TGTGCCAGCATAGGCGGCGACCAAGAGACCCAGTACTTC
CDR3: CASIGGDQETQYF

size: once
V: TRBV10-3
D: NA
J: TRBJ2-2
DNA: TGTGCCACCCTAGCGACTTGGGGCACCGGGGAGCTGTTTTTT
CDR3: CATLATWGTGELFF

size: NA
V: TRBV15
D: NA
J: TRBJ1-2
DNA: TGTGCCACCAGGATCGCAGGGGAAGACCTGTATGGCTACACCTTC
CDR3: CATRIAGEDLYGYTF

size: NA
V: TRBV11-2
D: NA
J: TRBJ1-6
DNA: TGTGCCAGCAGCTTAGGAGGCAGGGGAAGGGGTTCACCCCTCCACTTT
CDR3: CASSLGGRGRGSPLHF

size: NA
V: TRBV10-3
D: TRBD2
J: TRBJ2-1
DNA: TGTGCCATCAGTGAGCGGAATAGCGGGAGCTCCTACAATGAGCAGTTCTTC
CDR3: CAISERNSGSSYNEQFF

size: NA
V: TRBV6-1
D: TRBD2
J: TRBJ2-3
DNA: TGTGCCAGCAGTGAAGAGCGGGAAGCTAGCACAGATACGCAGTATTTT
CDR3: CASSEEREASTDTQYF

size: NA
V: TRBV29-1
D: NA
J: TRBJ2-1
DNA: TGCAGCGTTGAACACCAGAAAGCCTACAATGAGCAGTTCTTC
CDR3: CSVEHQKAYNEQFF

size: once
V: TRBV5-1
D: NA
J: TRBJ2-1
DNA: TGCGCCAGCAGCTTAGAGAGCAATGAGCAGTTCTTC
CDR3: CASSLESNEQFF

size: NA
V: TRBV6-1
D: NA
J: TRBJ2-7
DNA: TGTGCCAGCAGTGAAGAGATCTTCGGCTCCTACGAGCAGTACTTC
CDR3: CASSEEIFGSYEQYF

size: NA
V: TRBV28
D: NA
J: TRBJ2-6
DNA: TGTGCCAGCAGCTCCCTCGGGAGCTCTGGGGCCAACGTCCTGACTTTC
CDR3: CASSSLGSSGANVLTF

size: NA
V: TRBV19
D: TRBD1
J: TRBJ1-1
DNA: TGTGCCAGTAGTATGGACAGGGCGAACACTGAAGCTTTCTTT
CDR3: CASSMDRANTEAFF

size: NA
V: TRBV30
D: TRBD2
J: TRBJ2-1
DNA: TGTGCCTGGAGTCCGACTAGCGGGAGGGTCCTGTCTTACAATGAGCAGTTCTTC
CDR3: CAWSPTSGRVLSYNEQFF

size: few
V: TRBV11-2
D: NA
J: TRBJ1-1
DNA: TGTGCCAGCACCCTTCACTTCAATGGGGCAGCTAACACTGAAGCTTTCTTT
CDR3: CASTLHFNGAANTEAFF

size: NA
V: TRBV19
D: NA
J: TRBJ1-1
DNA: TGTGCCAGTAGTACACACAGGGAGACTGAAGCTTTCTTT
CDR3: CASSTHRETEAFF

size: NA
V: TRBV4-2
D: NA
J: TRBJ1-1
DNA: TGTGCCAGCAGCCAAGCTGGGGAGGTCACTGAAGCTTTCTTT
CDR3: CASSQAGEVTEAFF

size: NA
V: TRBV7-8
D: NA
J: TRBJ1-4
DNA: TGTGCCAGCAGCCTAAGGAGTTCGAATGAAAAACTGTTTTTT
CDR3: CASSLRSSNEKLFF

size: once
V: TRBV2
D: TRBD1
J: TRBJ2-5
DNA: TGTGCCAGCAGTGAAGGCACGGACAGGGATAACTTCCAGTACTTC
CDR3: CASSEGTDRDNFQYF

size: NA
V: TRBV2
D: NA
J: TRBJ2-4
DNA: TGTGCCAGCAGTTCGGCAGACACCAAAAACATTCAGTACTTC
CDR3: CASSSADTKNIQYF

size: NA
V: TRBV5-1
D: TRBD2
J: TRBJ2-1
DNA: TGCGCCAGCAGCTTGACTAGCGGGGGGCAGCGCATGAGCTCCTACAATGAGCAGTTCTTC
CDR3: CASSLTSGGQRMSSYNEQFF

size: NA
V: TRBV2
D: NA
J: TRBJ1-4
DNA: TGTGCCAGCGGATTCACAGGGGAAAAACTGTTTTTT
CDR3: CASGFTGEKLFF

size: NA
V: TRBV28
D: TRBD1
J: TRBJ2-5
DNA: TGTGCCAGCAGGTGGGACAGGGGGCTGGAGACCCAGTACTTC
CDR3: CASRWDRGLETQYF

size: NA
V: TRBV15
D: TRBD2
J: TRBJ2-7
DNA: TGTGCCACCAGCAGAGATTTGAGTAGCGGGGATTACGAGCAGTACTTC
CDR3: CATSRDLSSGDYEQYF

size: NA
V: TRBV4-3
D: NA
J: TRBJ2-3
DNA: TGCGCCAGCAGCCAAGATATGGGGCAGAGCACAGATACGCAGTATTTT
CDR3: CASSQDMGQSTDTQYF

size: once
V: TRBV28
D: TRBD2
J: TRBJ2-3
DNA: TGTGCCCAAGAGACGGGGGGGCCTTGTTCTGGCACAGATACGCAGTATTTT
CDR3: CAQETGGPCSGTDTQYF

size: NA
V: TRBV5-1
D: TRBD1
J: TRBJ2-3
DNA: TGCGCCAGCAGCTTGGTAAGGGGGCGTGCAGATACGCAGTATTTT
CDR3: CASSLVRGRADTQYF

size: once
V: TRBV5-6
D: NA
J: TRBJ1-1
DNA: TGTGCCAGCAGCTTGGGCCTCGGGGACACTGAAGCTTTCTTT
CDR3: CASSLGLGDTEAFF

size: NA
V: TRBV20-1
D: NA
J: TRBJ2-2
DNA: TGCAGTGCTAGTAGCGGCCCTAAAAACACCGGGGAGCTGTTTTTT
CDR3: CSASSGPKNTGELFF

size: NA
V: TRBV6-5
D: NA
J: TRBJ1-1
DNA: TGTGCCAGCAGCCCGAGACGGGGGTTTACTGAAGCTTTCTTT
CDR3: CASSPRRGFTEAFF

size: once
V: TRBV9
D: TRBD2
J: TRBJ2-5
DNA: TGTGCCAGCAGCGTAGTGGGACTAGCGGGAGAGACCCAGTACTTC
CDR3: CASSVVGLAGETQYF

size: few
V: TRBV24-1
D: NA
J: TRBJ2-2
DNA: TGTGCCACCAGTGATTTACCCCATTACAGGGTAACCGGGGAGCTGTTTTTT
CDR3: CATSDLPHYRVTGELFF

size: NA
V: TRBV5-1
D: TRBD1
J: TRBJ1-6
DNA: TGCGCCAGCAGCTTGGACAGGGGGCCGGATAATTCACCCCTCCACTTT
CDR3: CASSLDRGPDNSPLHF

size: NA
V: TRBV7-9
D: NA
J: TRBJ2-3
DNA: TGTGCCAGCAGCTTAGCGCTTTTCCCTTCTATCCTAAGCACAGATACGCAGTATTTT
CDR3: CASSLALFPSILSTDTQYF

size: NA
V: TRBV5-8
D: TRBD2
J: TRBJ2-3
DNA: TGTGCCAGCAGCTTGCATGGCGGGGGAGCCCCAGATACGCAGTATTTT
CDR3: CASSLHGGGAPDTQYF

size: NA
V: TRBV29-1
D: NA
J: TRBJ2-5
DNA: NA
CDR3: CSPGSGGNWRPSTSAIISVAQYF

size: NA
V: TRBV4-3
D: TRBD1
J: TRBJ1-2
DNA: TGCGCCAGCAGCCAGGGGACAGCAGTTTATGGCTACACCTTC
CDR3: CASSQGTAVYGYTF